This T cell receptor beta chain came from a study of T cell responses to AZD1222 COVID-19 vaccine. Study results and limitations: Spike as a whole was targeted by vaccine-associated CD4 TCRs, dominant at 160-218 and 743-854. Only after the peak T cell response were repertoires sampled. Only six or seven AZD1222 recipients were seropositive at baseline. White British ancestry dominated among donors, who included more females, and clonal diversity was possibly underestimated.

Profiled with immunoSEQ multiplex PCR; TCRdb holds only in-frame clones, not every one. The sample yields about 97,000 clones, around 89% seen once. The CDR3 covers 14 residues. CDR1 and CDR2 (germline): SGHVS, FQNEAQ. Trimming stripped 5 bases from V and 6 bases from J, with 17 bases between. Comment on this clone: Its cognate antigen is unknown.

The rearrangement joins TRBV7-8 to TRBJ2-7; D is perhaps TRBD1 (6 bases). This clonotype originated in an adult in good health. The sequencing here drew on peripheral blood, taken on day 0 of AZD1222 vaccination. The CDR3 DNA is TGTGCCAGCAGCGCTCGACAGGTTGGGGCCGAGCAGTACTTC. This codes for CASSARQVGAEQYF. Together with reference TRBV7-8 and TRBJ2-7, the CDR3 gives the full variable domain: GAGVSQSPRYKVAKRGQDVALRCDPISGHVSLFWYQQALGQGPEFLTYFQNEAQLDKSGLPSDRFFAERPEGSVSTLKIQRTQQEDSAVYLCASSARQVGAEQYFGPGTRLTVT.